These 24 T cell receptor beta chains were all obtained from the same sample, sequenced in a study of blood T cells in healthy people across ages. Next came a second PCR, run for roughly 7 to 12 cycles, which used a sample-barcoded 5' primer along with a J-beta primer mix. TCRdb re-called the 5' RACE reads through MiXCR, storing one row per CDR3 protein. The sample has fewer than 2 million distinct CDR3 sequences, roughly two fifths seen once. Sequenced input: blood. These receptor sequences come from a human donor in good health.

In its sample, this clonotype was seen a few times. This chain uses TRBV4-3 with TRBJ2-6; D unclear. This CDR3 is 15 amino acids long. Trimming took off 5 bases at V and 0 bases at J, with 8 bases between the two ends. The germline V gene has CDR1 LGHNA and CDR2 YSLEER. The CDR3 is CASSMGNSGANVLTF. The CDR3 DNA reads TGCGCCAGCAGCATGGGGAACTCTGGGGCCAACGTCCTGACTTTC.

The V call is TRBV20-1, the J call TRBJ2-3; a weak D match, TRBD2 (6 bases). The CDR3 is made up of 18 amino acids. The V gene lost 4 bases and the J gene lost 2 bases, with 25 bases spanning the gap. Germline assignment: CDR1 DFQATT and CDR2 SNEGSKA (reference sequence). This chain's CDR3 is CSATPTPRREQDTDTQYF. The CDR3 DNA reads TGCAGTGCTACCCCAACCCCACGGAGGGAACAAGACACAGATACGCAGTATTTT.

This clonotype was detected a few times. This chain uses TRBV7-9 with TRBJ2-7; D is tentatively TRBD1 or TRBD2 (5 bases each). The CDR3 length is 15 residues. Germline V gene data show CDR1 as SEHNR and CDR2 as FQNEAQ (reference sequence). Trimming removed 4 bases from V and 1 base from J, with 14 bases in between. The CDR3 sequence: CASSSNWGRSYEQYF. CDR3 DNA sequence: TGTGCCAGCAGCTCAAATTGGGGACGATCCTACGAGCAGTACTTC.

DNA of the CDR3: TGTGCCAGCAACTCCCCGACAGGGAATTCCTACAATGAGCAGTTCTTC. As protein: CASNSPTGNSYNEQFF. The chain uses TRBV27 and TRBJ2-1, with 7 bases that match TRBD1. This CDR3 comprises 16 residues. J gave up 1 base and V 7 bases, and 10 bases lay outside the gene matches. Per the germline V gene, CDR1 is MNHEY and CDR2 is SMNVEV (reference sequence).

This clonotype was found many times. The V and J genes are TRBV29-1 and TRBJ2-1; 7 nucleotides line up with TRBD1. J was trimmed by 5 bases and V by 7 bases; bases with no gene match: 14. This CDR3 is built from 15 residues. Germline CDR1 reads SQVTM; CDR2 reads ANQGSEA. The DNA for the CDR3 is TGCAGCGCCGGGCGACCGGGACAGAGTAACAATGAGCAGTTCTTC. Its translation is CSAGRPGQSNNEQFF.

The chain is built from TRBV7-3 and TRBJ1-1; no reliable D call. This CDR3 is built from 15 residues. Deletions cut 0 bases from V and 1 base from J, with 9 bases between. Germline V gene data show CDR1 as SGHTA and CDR2 as FQGTGA. CDR3 residues: CASSLTAGPNTEAFF. CDR3 sequence (DNA): TGTGCCAGCAGCTTAACGGCGGGTCCGAACACTGAAGCTTTCTTT.

V is TRBV28 and J is TRBJ2-5, with 9 bases that match TRBD2. J was trimmed by 5 bases and V by 7 bases; bases with no gene match: 11. This CDR3 is 15 amino acids long. Per the germline V gene, CDR1 is MDHEN and CDR2 is SYDVKM. This chain's CDR3 is CASKRERGAEETQYF. CDR3 bases: TGTGCCAGCAAAAGAGAGCGGGGGGCCGAGGAGACCCAGTACTTC.

This clonotype was counted only a few times. The chain uses TRBV7-9 and TRBJ1-2; the D gene is possibly TRBD1 (5 bases). Germline V CDR1 and CDR2: SEHNR, FQNEAQ (reference sequence). Trimming pared 6 bases from V and 5 bases from J, leaving 13 bases between. The CDR3 contains 13 residues. The CDR3 protein is CASRQGSGYGYTF. The CDR3 nucleotides are TGTGCCAGCAGGCAGGGTTCGGGGTATGGCTACACCTTC.

V gene TRBV4-3 combines with J gene TRBJ2-3; 12 bases are a match to TRBD2. CDR1 and CDR2 (germline): LGHNA, YSLEER. The CDR3 runs to 17 residues. V trimming: 1 base; J trimming: 1 base; junction bases outside the gene matches: 3. The CDR3 sequence: CASSQGWTSGGTDTQYF. As DNA, the CDR3 is TGCGCCAGCAGCCAAGGATGGACTAGCGGGGGCACAGATACGCAGTATTTT.

The chain recombines TRBV7-8 with TRBJ1-2; TRBD1 matches 8 bases. Germline CDR1 reads SGHVS; CDR2 reads FQNEAQ. The CDR3 runs 17 residues. With V trimmed by 0 bases and J by 4 bases, 10 bases remained unmatched. The CDR3 is CASSLAGSRGLSYGYTF. The CDR3 DNA follows: TGTGCCAGCAGCTTAGCCGGCAGCAGGGGGCTTAGCTATGGCTACACCTTC.

This chain uses TRBV7-8 with TRBJ1-4; 8 bases match TRBD1. The CDR3 runs 13 residues. After removal of 1 base from V and 12 bases from J, the junction contained 4 bases not matched to a gene. CDR1 is SGHVS and CDR2 is FQNEAQ in the germline V gene. The CDR3 loop is CASSLGTGQELFF. CDR3 sequence (DNA): TGTGCCAGCAGCTTAGGGACAGGGCAAGAACTGTTTTTT.

This clonotype was recorded a few times. The chain combines TRBV29-1 with TRBJ2-5; D remains unclear. The CDR3 is 10 residues long. Trimming stripped 5 bases from V and 5 bases from J, with 6 bases between. Germline V gene data show CDR1 as SQVTM and CDR2 as ANQGSEA. This chain's CDR3 is CSVSLETQYF. CDR3 coding DNA: TGCAGCGTTTCACTCGAGACCCAGTACTTC. The whole variable domain, filled in from reference TRBV29-1 and TRBJ2-5, reads SAVISQKPSRDICQRGTSLTIQCQVDSQVTMMFWYRQQPGQSLTLIATANQGSEATYESGFVIDKFPISRPNLTFSTLTVSNMSPEDSSIYLCSVSLETQYFGPGTRLLVL.

The chain has TRBV12-3 or TRBV12-4 and TRBJ2-3, with D possibly TRBD2 on 5 matching bases. The CDR3 is 14 amino acids. Trimming left V 6 bases short and J 0 bases short, with 10 bases between. The CDR3 DNA is TGTGCCAGCAGGAGTAGCGTAAGCACAGATACGCAGTATTTT. It is translated as CASRSSVSTDTQYF.

The chain recombines TRBV9 with TRBJ2-4; D perhaps matches TRBD2 (5 bases). Germline V gives CDR1 SGDLS, CDR2 YYNGEE. The CDR3 is 14 amino acids. Trimming took off 0 bases at V and 5 bases at J, with 9 bases between the two ends. CDR3 loop: CASSVGGDQNIQYF. The CDR3 bases are TGTGCCAGCAGCGTAGGGGGAGACCAAAACATTCAGTACTTC. The entire variable domain, with the rest obtained from reference TRBV9 and TRBJ2-4, is as follows: DSGVTQTPKHLITATGQRVTLRCSPRSGDLSVYWYQQSLDQGLQFLIQYYNGEERAKGNILERFSAQQFPDLHSELNLSSLELGDSALYFCASSVGGDQNIQYFGAGTRLSVL.

CDR3 bases: TGTGCCAGCAGTGCGGTACAGGTTCTCGAGCAGTACTTC. Amino acids: CASSAVQVLEQYF. The chain is built from TRBV6-1 and TRBJ2-7; D is possibly TRBD1 (5 bases). Per germline, CDR1 MNHNS and CDR2 SASEGT. The CDR3 has 13 residues. Trimming took off 4 bases at V and 6 bases at J, with 13 bases between the two ends.

This clonotype was recorded a few times. The V call is TRBV15, the J call TRBJ1-6, with 7 bases matching TRBD1. Germline values: CDR1 LNHNV, CDR2 YYDKDF (reference sequence). J lost 4 bases, V lost 1 base, and 1 base had no gene match. The CDR3 sequence is 15 residues long. The CDR3 nucleotides read TGTGCCACCAGCAGAGCGGGACAGTATAATTCACCCCTCCACTTT. Residues: CATSRAGQYNSPLHF.

The chain employs TRBV9 and TRBJ2-5, with 8 bases identical to TRBD1. The CDR3 runs 14 residues. CDR1 SGDLS and CDR2 YYNGEE come from the germline V gene. The V segment lost 1 base and the J segment 4 bases; nucleotides outside the gene matches: 3. CDR3 amino acids: CASSVRTGIETQYF. The CDR3 coding sequence is TGTGCCAGCAGCGTAAGGACAGGGATAGAGACCCAGTACTTC.

This clonotype was seen more than once but under ten times. The chain joins TRBV7-2 to TRBJ2-7; no definite D call. This CDR3 is 13 amino acids long. Germline-derived CDR1 and CDR2 are SGHTA and FQGNSA. V shed 2 bases and J shed 6 bases, with 11 bases lying between them. Here the CDR3 DNA reads TGTGCCAGCAGCTTATGGGTCAGTACCGAGCAGTACTTC. Amino acids: CASSLWVSTEQYF. Full variable domain (rest looked up from reference TRBV7-2 and TRBJ2-7): GAGVSQSPSNKVTEKGKDVELRCDPISGHTALYWYRQSLGQGLEFLIYFQGNSAPDKSGLPSDRFSAERTGGSVSTLTIQRTQQEDSAVYLCASSLWVSTEQYFGPGTRLTVT.

The rearrangement joins TRBV12-3 or TRBV12-4 to TRBJ2-7, with TRBD1 identical over 7 bases. The CDR3 consists of 15 residues. Trimming removed 6 bases from V and 6 bases from J; junction bases left unmatched: 14. The CDR3 nucleotides are TGTGCCAGCAGCTATGCACAGGGGCTTCGGACCGAGCAGTACTTC. It translates to CASSYAQGLRTEQYF.

This clonotype has only a few counts. The chain couples TRBV12-3 or TRBV12-4 to TRBJ2-7; D uncertain. V was pared by 2 bases and J by 2 bases, with 10 bases between. The CDR3 length is 14 residues. The CDR3 loop reads CASSLSATTYEQYF. The CDR3 bases are TGTGCCAGCAGTTTAAGTGCTACCACCTACGAGCAGTACTTC.

The rearrangement links TRBV7-9 to TRBJ1-1; unclear D gene. This CDR3 spans 11 amino acids. From germline, CDR1 is SEHNR and CDR2 FQNEAQ (reference sequence). V was clipped by 5 bases and J by 6 bases, with 7 bases between them. For the CDR3, the DNA is TGTGCCAGCAGCCGAAAGGCTGAAGCTTTCTTT. Residues: CASSRKAEAFF.

The J gene is TRBJ1-5, the V gene TRBV20-1; D may be TRBD1 (6 bases). V was clipped by 3 bases and J by 0 bases, with 21 bases between them. This CDR3 spans 18 amino acids. CDR1 is DFQATT, CDR2 SNEGSKA, per germline (reference sequence). The CDR3 nucleotides read TGCAGTGCTAGGGCTACCGGGGGGGCTCTGCATAGCAATCAGCCCCAGCATTTT. As protein: CSARATGGALHSNQPQHF.

The V call is TRBV12-3 or TRBV12-4, the J call TRBJ1-2; D is unresolved. V dropped 2 bases and J dropped 4 bases, with 11 bases sitting between them. The CDR3 has 14 residues. The DNA of the CDR3 is TGTGCCAGCAGTTTATCGGCAGCGTCCTATGGCTACACCTTC. Translation gives CASSLSAASYGYTF.

This clonotype was picked up a small number of times. The chain combines TRBV9 with TRBJ2-3; D is unclear. This CDR3 has 12 amino acids. Germline V gives CDR1 SGDLS, CDR2 YYNGEE. Trimming removed 4 bases at V and 8 bases at J, with 11 bases between. In nucleotides, the CDR3 is TGTGCCAGCAGCAAGTTGGGTGGTACGCAGTATTTT. Protein: CASSKLGGTQYF.